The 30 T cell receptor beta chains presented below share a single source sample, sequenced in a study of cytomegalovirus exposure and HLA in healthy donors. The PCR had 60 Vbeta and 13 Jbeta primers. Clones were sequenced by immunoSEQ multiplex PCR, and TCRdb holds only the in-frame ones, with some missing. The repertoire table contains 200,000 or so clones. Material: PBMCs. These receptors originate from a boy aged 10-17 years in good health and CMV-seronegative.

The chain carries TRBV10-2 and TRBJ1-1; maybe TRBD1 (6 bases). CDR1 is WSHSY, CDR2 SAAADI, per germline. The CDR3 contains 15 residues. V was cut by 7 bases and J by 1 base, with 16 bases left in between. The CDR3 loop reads CASTFQGSGNTEAFF. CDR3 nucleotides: TGCGCCAGCACCTTCCAGGGGTCCGGGAACACTGAAGCTTTCTTT.

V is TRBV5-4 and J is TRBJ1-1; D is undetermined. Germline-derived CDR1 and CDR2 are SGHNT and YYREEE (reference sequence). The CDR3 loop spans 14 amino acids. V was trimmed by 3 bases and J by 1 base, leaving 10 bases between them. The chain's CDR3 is CASSSLSSNTEAFF. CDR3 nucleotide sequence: TGTGCCAGCAGCTCCCTCTCCTCGAACACTGAAGCTTTCTTT.

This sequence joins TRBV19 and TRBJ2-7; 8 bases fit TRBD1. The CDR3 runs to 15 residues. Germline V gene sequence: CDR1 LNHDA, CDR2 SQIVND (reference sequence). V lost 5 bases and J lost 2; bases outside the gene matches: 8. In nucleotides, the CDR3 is TGTGCCAGTAGTGTCGGACAGGGAACGGCCTACGAGCAGTACTTC. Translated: CASSVGQGTAYEQYF.

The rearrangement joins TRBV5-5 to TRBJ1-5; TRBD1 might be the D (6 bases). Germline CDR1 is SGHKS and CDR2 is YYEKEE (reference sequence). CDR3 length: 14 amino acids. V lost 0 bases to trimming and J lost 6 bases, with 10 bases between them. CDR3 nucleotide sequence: TGTGCCAGCAGCTTGGCAGGGGCCGGTCAGCCCCAGCATTTT. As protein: CASSLAGAGQPQHF.

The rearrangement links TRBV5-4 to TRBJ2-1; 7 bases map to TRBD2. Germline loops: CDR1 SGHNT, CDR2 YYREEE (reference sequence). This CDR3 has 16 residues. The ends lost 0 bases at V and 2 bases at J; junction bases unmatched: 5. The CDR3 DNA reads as TGTGCCAGCAGCTTGGCGTTGCGGGGGACCTACAATGAGCAGTTCTTC. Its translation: CASSLALRGTYNEQFF.

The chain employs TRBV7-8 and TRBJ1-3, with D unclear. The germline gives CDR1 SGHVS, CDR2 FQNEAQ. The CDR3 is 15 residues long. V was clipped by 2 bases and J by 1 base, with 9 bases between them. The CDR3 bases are TGTGCCAGCAGCTTAAATATCAGGTCTGGAAACACCATATATTTT. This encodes CASSLNIRSGNTIYF.

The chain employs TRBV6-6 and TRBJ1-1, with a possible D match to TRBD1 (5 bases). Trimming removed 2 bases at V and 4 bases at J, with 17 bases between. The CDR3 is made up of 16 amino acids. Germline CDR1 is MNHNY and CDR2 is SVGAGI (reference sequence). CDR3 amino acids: CASSYGGDSYFTEAFF. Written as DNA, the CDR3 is TGTGCCAGCAGTTACGGGGGGGACTCGTACTTCACTGAAGCTTTCTTT.

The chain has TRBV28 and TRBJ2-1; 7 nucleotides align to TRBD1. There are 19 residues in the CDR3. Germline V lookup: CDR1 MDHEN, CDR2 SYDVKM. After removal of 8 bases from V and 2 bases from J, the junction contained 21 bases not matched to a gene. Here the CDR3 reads CASSSKFEGGFLAYNEQFF. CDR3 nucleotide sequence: TGTGCCAGCTCCTCGAAATTTGAAGGGGGCTTCCTGGCCTACAATGAGCAGTTCTTC.

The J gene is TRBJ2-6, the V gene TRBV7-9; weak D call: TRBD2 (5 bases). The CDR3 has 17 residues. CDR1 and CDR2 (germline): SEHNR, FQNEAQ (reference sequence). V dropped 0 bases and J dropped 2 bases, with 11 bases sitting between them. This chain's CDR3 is CASSLAIGVAGANVLTF. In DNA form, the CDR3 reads TGTGCCAGCAGCTTAGCGATCGGGGTTGCTGGGGCCAACGTCCTGACTTTC.

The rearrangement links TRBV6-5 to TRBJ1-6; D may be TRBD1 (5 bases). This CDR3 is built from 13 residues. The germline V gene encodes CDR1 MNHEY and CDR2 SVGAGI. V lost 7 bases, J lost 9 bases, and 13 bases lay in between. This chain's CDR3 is CASTSGGISPLHF. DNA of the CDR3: TGTGCCAGCACCTCCGGGGGGATTTCACCCCTCCACTTT.

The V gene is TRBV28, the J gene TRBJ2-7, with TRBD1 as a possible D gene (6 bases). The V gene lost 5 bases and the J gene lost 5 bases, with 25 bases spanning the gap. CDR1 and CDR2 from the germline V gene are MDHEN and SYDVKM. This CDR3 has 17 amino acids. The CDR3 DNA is TGTGCCAGCAGTCCCCCAGGGGTCGGCCTCCTGCACCACGAGCAGTACTTC. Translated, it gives CASSPPGVGLLHHEQYF.

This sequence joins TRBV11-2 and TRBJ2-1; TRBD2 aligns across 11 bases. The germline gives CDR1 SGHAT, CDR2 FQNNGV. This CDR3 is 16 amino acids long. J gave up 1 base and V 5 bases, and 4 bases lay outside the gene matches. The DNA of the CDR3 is TGTGCCAGCAGCCCGATAGCGGGGGGGTCCTACAATGAGCAGTTCTTC. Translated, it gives CASSPIAGGSYNEQFF.

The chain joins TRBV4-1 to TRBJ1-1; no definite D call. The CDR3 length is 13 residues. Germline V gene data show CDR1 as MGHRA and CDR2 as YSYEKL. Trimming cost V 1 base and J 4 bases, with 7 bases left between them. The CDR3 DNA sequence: TGCGCCAGCAGCCAAGGGCAGATCACTGAAGCTTTCTTT. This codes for CASSQGQITEAFF.

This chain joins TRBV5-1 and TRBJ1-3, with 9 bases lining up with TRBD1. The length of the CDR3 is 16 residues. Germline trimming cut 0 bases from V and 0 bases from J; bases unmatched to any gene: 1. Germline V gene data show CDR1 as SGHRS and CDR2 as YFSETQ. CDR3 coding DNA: TGCGCCAGCAGCTTGGAACAGGGGGCCTCTGGAAACACCATATATTTT. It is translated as CASSLEQGASGNTIYF.

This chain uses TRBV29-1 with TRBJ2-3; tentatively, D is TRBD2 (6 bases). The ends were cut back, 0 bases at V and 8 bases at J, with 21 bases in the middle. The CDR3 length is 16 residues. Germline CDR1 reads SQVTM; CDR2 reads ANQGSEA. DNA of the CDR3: TGCAGCGTTGAAGAACGGTTGGAGACTAGAGATGGTACGCAGTATTTT. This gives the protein CSVEERLETRDGTQYF.

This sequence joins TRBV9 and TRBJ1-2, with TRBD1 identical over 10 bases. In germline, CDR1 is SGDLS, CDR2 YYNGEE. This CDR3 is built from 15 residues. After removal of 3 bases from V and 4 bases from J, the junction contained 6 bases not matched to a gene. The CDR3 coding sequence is TGTGCCAGCAGCGCCACCGGGACAGGGGTCTATGGCTACACCTTC. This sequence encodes CASSATGTGVYGYTF.

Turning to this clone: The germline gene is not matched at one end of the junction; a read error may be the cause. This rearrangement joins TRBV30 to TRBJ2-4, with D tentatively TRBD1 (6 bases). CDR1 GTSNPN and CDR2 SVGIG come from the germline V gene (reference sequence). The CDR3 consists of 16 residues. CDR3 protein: CAWSAPTGLAKDIQYF. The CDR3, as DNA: TGTGCCTGGAGTGCACCCACAGGGCTTGCCAAAGACATTCAGTACTTC. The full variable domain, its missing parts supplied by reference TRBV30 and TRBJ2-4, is SQTIHQWPATLVQPVGSPLSLECTVEGTSNPNLYWYRQAAGRGLQLLFYSVGIGQISSEVPQNLSASRPQDRQFILSSKKLLLSDSGFYLCAWSAPTGLAKDIQYFGAGTRLSVL.

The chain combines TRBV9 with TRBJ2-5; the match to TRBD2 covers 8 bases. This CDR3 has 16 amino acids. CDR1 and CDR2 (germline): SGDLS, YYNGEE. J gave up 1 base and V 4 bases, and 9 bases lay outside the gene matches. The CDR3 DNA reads TGTGCCAGCAGCCCTGGTCCGCTAGCGGGCCAAGAGACCCAGTACTTC. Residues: CASSPGPLAGQETQYF.

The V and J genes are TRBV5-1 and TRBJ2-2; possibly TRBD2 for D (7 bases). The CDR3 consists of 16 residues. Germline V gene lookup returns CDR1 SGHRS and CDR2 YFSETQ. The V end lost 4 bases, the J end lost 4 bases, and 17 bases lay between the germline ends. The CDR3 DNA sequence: TGCGCCAGCAGCGGGGGGGGGCAGCGCGGCACCGGGGAGCTGTTTTTT. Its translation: CASSGGGQRGTGELFF.

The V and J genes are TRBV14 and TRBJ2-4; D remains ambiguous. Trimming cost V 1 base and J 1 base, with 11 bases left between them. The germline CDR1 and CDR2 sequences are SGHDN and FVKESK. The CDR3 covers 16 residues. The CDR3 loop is CASSQGGTWAKNIQYF. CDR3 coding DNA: TGTGCCAGCAGCCAAGGCGGCACCTGGGCCAAAAACATTCAGTACTTC.

CDR3 sequence: CASSPEIGPGEQYF. The CDR3 coding sequence is TGCGCCAGCAGCCCAGAGATCGGGCCGGGGGAGCAGTACTTC. V usage is TRBV5-1 and J usage is TRBJ2-7; possibly TRBD2 for D (5 bases). Germline lookup yields CDR1 SGHRS and CDR2 YFSETQ. V was pared by 4 bases and J by 7 bases, with 18 bases between. The CDR3 is made up of 14 amino acids. The entire variable domain, with the rest obtained from reference TRBV5-1 and TRBJ2-7, is as follows: KAGVTQTPRYLIKTRGQQVTLSCSPISGHRSVSWYQQTPGQGLQFLFEYFSETQRNKGNFPGRFSGRQFSNSRSEMNVSTLELGDSALYLCASSPEIGPGEQYFGPGTRLTVT.

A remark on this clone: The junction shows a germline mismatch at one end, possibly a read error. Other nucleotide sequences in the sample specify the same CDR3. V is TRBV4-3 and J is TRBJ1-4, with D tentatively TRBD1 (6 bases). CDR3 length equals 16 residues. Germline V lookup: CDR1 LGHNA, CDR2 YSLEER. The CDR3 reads CASSYLQGSGEEKLFF. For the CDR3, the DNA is TGCGCTAGCAGCTACCTGCAGGGGTCCGGGGAAGAAAAACTGTTTTTT.

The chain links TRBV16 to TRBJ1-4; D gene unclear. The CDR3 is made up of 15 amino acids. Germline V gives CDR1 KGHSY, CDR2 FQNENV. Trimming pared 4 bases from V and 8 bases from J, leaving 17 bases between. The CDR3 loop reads CASSPLRSPTEKLFF. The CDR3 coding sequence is TGTGCCAGCAGCCCACTACGGTCGCCGACCGAAAAACTGTTTTTT.

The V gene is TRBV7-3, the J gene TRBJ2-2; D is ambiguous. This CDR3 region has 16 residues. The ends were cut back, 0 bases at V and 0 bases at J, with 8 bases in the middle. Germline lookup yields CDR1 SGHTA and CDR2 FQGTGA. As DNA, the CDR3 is TGTGCCAGCAGCTTAACTCCGGTAGCGAACACCGGGGAGCTGTTTTTT. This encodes CASSLTPVANTGELFF.

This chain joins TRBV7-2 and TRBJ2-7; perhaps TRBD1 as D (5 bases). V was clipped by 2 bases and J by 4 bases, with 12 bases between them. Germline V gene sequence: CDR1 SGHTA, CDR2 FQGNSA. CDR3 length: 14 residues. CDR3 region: CASSLRTSFYEQYF. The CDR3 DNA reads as TGTGCCAGCAGCTTAAGGACAAGCTTTTACGAGCAGTACTTC.

CDR3 nucleotide sequence: TGTGCCAGTAGTATAGGCCGGCCTGGTGGAGGTCAGCCCCAGCATTTT. This gives the protein CASSIGRPGGGQPQHF. The chain joins TRBV19 to TRBJ1-5; D not resolved. This CDR3 has 16 amino acids. Looked up from germline, CDR1 is LNHDA and CDR2 is SQIVND (reference sequence). Trimming left V 1 base short and J 6 bases short, with 16 bases between.

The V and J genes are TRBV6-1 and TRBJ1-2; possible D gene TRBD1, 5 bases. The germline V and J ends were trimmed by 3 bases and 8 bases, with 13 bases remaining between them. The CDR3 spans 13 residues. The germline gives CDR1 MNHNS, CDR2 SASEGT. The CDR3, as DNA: TGTGCCAGCAGTGATGGGGGGACCTGGGGCTACACCTTC. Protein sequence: CASSDGGTWGYTF.

CDR3 amino acids: CASSQDFRGNGNTIYF. The DNA for the CDR3 is TGCGCCAGCAGCCAAGATTTCAGGGGAAATGGAAACACCATATATTTT. The chain recombines TRBV4-3 with TRBJ1-3; D might be TRBD1 (6 bases). CDR1 LGHNA and CDR2 YSLEER come from the germline V gene. V lost 0 bases to trimming and J lost 3 bases, with 12 bases between them. CDR3 size: 16 residues.

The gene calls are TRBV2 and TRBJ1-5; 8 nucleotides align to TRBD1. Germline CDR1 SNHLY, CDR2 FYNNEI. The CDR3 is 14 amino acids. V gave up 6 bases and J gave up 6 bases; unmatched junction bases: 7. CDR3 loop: CASSPGGLGQPQHF. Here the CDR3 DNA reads TGTGCCAGCAGCCCAGGGGGCTTGGGTCAGCCCCAGCATTTT. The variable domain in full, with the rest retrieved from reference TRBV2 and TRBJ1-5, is EPEVTQTPSHQVTQMGQEVILRCVPISNHLYFYWYRQILGQKVEFLVSFYNNEISEKSEIFDDQFSVERPDGSNFTLKIRSTKLEDSAMYFCASSPGGLGQPQHFGDGTRLSIL.

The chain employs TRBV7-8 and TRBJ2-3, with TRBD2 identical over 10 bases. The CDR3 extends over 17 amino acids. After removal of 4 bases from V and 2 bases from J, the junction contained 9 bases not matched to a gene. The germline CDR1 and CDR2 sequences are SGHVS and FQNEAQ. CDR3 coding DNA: TGTGCCAGCAGCTCGACTTTAGCGGGGGGTTCCACAGATACGCAGTATTTT. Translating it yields CASSSTLAGGSTDTQYF.